Sequencing of this T cell receptor beta chain was carried out in a study of cytomegalovirus exposure and HLA in healthy donors. For the study at large: Previous work identified 90 million to 130 million unique TCR beta sequences from about 200 million T cells. Overall study findings and caveats: In terms of immune exposure information, only CMV serostatus was available.

PCR employed 60 Vbeta and 13 Jbeta primers. Assay: immunoSEQ multiplex PCR; the TCRdb copy retains only in-frame clones and omits some. The data hold 58,000 or so clones, with roughly 80% observed a single time. To note about this clone: The antigen remains unidentified.

The CDR3 is 16 residues long. Looked up from germline, CDR1 is MNHEY and CDR2 is SMNVEV (reference sequence). The V gene end was trimmed by 1 base and the J gene end by 7 bases; junction bases not matched to a gene: 9. This clonotype was sampled from a middle-aged woman in good health and CMV-seropositive. Sequenced input: PBMCs. The rearrangement links TRBV27 to TRBJ2-1; TRBD2 matches 8 bases. CDR3 in amino acids: CASSLWAAASGNEQFF. CDR3 DNA: TGTGCCAGCAGTTTATGGGCGGCCGCTAGCGGGAATGAGCAGTTCTTC.